This entry features one T cell receptor beta chain sequence. The CDR3 runs to 16 residues. The V and J ends lost 10 bases and 3 bases, in that order; junction bases with no gene match: 13. Germline-derived CDR1 and CDR2 are ENHRY and SYGVKD. This sample is part of a study of blood T cell repertoires in COVID-19. The wider study: The analysed material was cDNA or gDNA that came from T cells, B-cell-depleted T cells, or PBMCs.

Some clones are missing from TCRdb's copy, which holds only in-frame ones; the method was immunoSEQ multiplex PCR. The sample has 130,000 or so clones; roughly 84% are singletons. One Seattle source followed patients from active infection through their disease course. This clonotype originated in a man younger than 40 with COVID-19, enrolled during active disease. The sequenced sample consisted of peripheral blood. This chain joins TRBV10-3 and TRBJ1-5; 9 bases line up with TRBD1. The CDR3 bases are TGTGCCACCAAAGGGGCGGACAGGGGTAACAATCAGCCCCAGCATTTT. It translates to CATKGADRGNNQPQHF.